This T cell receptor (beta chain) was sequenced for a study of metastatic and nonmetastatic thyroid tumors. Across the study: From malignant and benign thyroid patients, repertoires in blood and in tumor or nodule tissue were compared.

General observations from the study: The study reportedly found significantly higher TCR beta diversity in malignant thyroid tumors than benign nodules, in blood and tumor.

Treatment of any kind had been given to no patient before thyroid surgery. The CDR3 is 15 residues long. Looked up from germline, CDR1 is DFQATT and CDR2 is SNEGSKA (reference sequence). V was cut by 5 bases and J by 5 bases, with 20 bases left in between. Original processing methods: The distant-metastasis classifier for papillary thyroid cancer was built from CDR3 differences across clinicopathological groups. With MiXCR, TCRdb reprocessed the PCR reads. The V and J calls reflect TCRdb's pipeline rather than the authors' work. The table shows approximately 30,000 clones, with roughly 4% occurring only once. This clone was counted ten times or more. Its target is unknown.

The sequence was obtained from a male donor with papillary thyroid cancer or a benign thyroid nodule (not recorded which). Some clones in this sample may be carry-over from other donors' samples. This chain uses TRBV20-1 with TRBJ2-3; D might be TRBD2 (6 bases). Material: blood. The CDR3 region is CSAPPPRGSIDTQYF. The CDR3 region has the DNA TGCAGTGCTCCCCCCCCCCGGGGGAGTATAGATACGCAGTATTTT.